What follows are 24 T cell receptor beta chains derived from one specimen sequenced in a study of blood T cell repertoires in COVID-19. Sequencing used immunoSEQ multiplex PCR; TCRdb keeps in-frame clones, though not all of them. The repertoire holds hundreds of thousands of clones, about 87% seen once, with under 3.5% in the top ten. Sequences were obtained from PBMCs or T cells enriched from blood (not recorded which). The receptors stem from a woman in her fifties or sixties who had recovered from COVID-19.

The chain links TRBV28 to TRBJ2-7, with 12 bases matching TRBD1. In germline, CDR1 is MDHEN, CDR2 SYDVKM. After removal of 1 base from V and 5 bases from J, the junction contained 6 bases not matched to a gene. CDR3 size: 16 residues. CDR3 DNA: TGTGCCAGCAGTTTATCCACGGGACAGGGGGCGGACGAGCAGTACTTC. Its protein is CASSLSTGQGADEQYF.

V gene TRBV30 combines with J gene TRBJ1-4; possible D gene TRBD1, 6 bases. The CDR3 runs 13 residues. V was trimmed by 0 bases and J by 15 bases, leaving 17 bases between them. CDR1 is GTSNPN, CDR2 SVGIG, per germline (reference sequence). The CDR3: CAWSVWDAGAMFF. CDR3 coding DNA: TGTGCCTGGAGTGTATGGGATGCGGGGGCAATGTTTTTT.

This clone has only one observation. The rearrangement uses TRBV4-3 and TRBJ1-1; D call uncertain. Trimming shortened V by 0 bases and J by 0 bases, and 8 bases separated the two germline ends. The CDR3 covers 15 residues. Per germline, CDR1 LGHNA and CDR2 YSLEER. This CDR3 is CASSQEEGLNTEAFF. The CDR3 nucleotides are TGCGCCAGCAGCCAAGAGGAGGGCCTGAACACTGAAGCTTTCTTT.

The chain has TRBV5-1 and TRBJ2-1; perhaps TRBD2 as D (6 bases). Trimming left V 4 bases short and J 12 bases short, with 17 bases between. From germline, CDR1 is SGHRS and CDR2 YFSETQ. This CDR3 comprises 13 residues. The CDR3 reads CASSRGSGDGQFF. In DNA form, the CDR3 reads TGCGCCAGCAGCCGGGGGTCGGGGGACGGGCAGTTCTTC.

V gene TRBV3-1 (or the pseudogene TRBV3-2) combines with J gene TRBJ1-3, with 7 bases identical to TRBD1. This CDR3 region has 13 residues. Per germline, CDR1 LGHDT and CDR2 YNNKEL (reference sequence). V shed 5 bases, J shed 2 bases, and the junction held 0 bases outside the gene matches. CDR3 nucleotide sequence: TGTGCCAGCAGCGGGACAGCTGGAAACACCATATATTTT. Its protein product is CASSGTAGNTIYF.

The chain links TRBV15 to TRBJ1-4, with a weak D call TRBD1 (5 bases). Germline CDR1 is LNHNV and CDR2 is YYDKDF (reference sequence). This CDR3 has 16 residues. The V end lost 0 bases, the J end lost 5 bases, and 13 bases lay between the germline ends. CDR3 region: CATSREVRAGNEKLFF. CDR3 DNA: TGTGCCACCAGCAGAGAAGTCAGGGCGGGAAATGAAAAACTGTTTTTT.

This clone was seen once. V usage is TRBV19 and J usage is TRBJ1-2, with a tentative D call TRBD1 (5 bases). V dropped 3 bases and J dropped 2 bases, with 10 bases sitting between them. The CDR3 extends over 14 amino acids. The germline CDR1 and CDR2 sequences are LNHDA and SQIVND (reference sequence). CDR3 DNA sequence: TGTGCCAGTAGTATCATGGCAGGGAACTATGGCTACACCTTC. Its translation: CASSIMAGNYGYTF.

Concerning this clone itself: The same CDR3 can be traced to other DNA sequences in this sample. The chain links TRBV5-1 to TRBJ2-3, with a tentative D call TRBD2 (6 bases). V was cut by 1 base and J by 0 bases, with 9 bases left in between. The CDR3 runs to 15 residues. The germline V gene encodes CDR1 SGHRS and CDR2 YFSETQ. The CDR3 region has the DNA TGCGCCAGCAGCTTGACGGGAGTAAGCACAGATACGCAGTATTTT. It yields the protein CASSLTGVSTDTQYF.

This chain links TRBV6-5 with TRBJ1-1, with D maybe TRBD1 (5 bases). Trimming took 2 bases from V and 1 from J, leaving 11 bases between them. Germline CDR1 is MNHEY and CDR2 is SVGAGI. The CDR3 is 15 residues long. CDR3 region: CASSYRIGGNTEAFF. The CDR3 DNA is TGTGCCAGCAGTTACAGGATCGGGGGGAACACTGAAGCTTTCTTT.

The chain is built from TRBV7-8 and TRBJ1-2; no reliable D call. Per the germline V gene, CDR1 is SGHVS and CDR2 is FQNEAQ. With 1 base removed from V and 2 bases from J, the gap between germline ends came to 8 bases. The CDR3 loop spans 14 amino acids. The CDR3 loop is CASSLDPGNYGYTF. The CDR3 DNA reads TGTGCCAGCAGCTTAGATCCGGGGAACTATGGCTACACCTTC.

The chain links TRBV24-1 to TRBJ1-2; no clear D gene. The CDR3 loop spans 13 amino acids. Trimming left V 1 base short and J 7 bases short, with 9 bases between. Germline loops: CDR1 KGHDR, CDR2 SFDVKD. The DNA of the CDR3 is TGTGCCACCAGTGATTTCTTCCGGGGTGGCTACACCTTC. It translates to CATSDFFRGGYTF.

The J gene is TRBJ2-1, the V gene TRBV6-1; TRBD1 might be the D (5 bases). The V and J ends lost 2 bases and 3 bases respectively, with 11 bases between them. The germline CDR1 and CDR2 sequences are MNHNS and SASEGT. This CDR3 has 15 amino acids. CDR3 DNA sequence: TGTGCCAGCAGTGAACTAGGGGAATACTACAATGAGCAGTTCTTC. It encodes CASSELGEYYNEQFF.

For this clone: In the same sample, other DNA sequences code for this CDR3. The rearrangement uses TRBV18 and TRBJ2-2; no reliable D call. V lost 3 bases and J 6 bases, leaving 8 bases between the germline ends. Germline CDR1 and CDR2: KGHSH and LQKENI. The CDR3 runs 13 residues. The CDR3 nucleotides are TGTGCCAGCTCACCGTCTAGTCCCGGGGAGCTGTTTTTT. Translating it yields CASSPSSPGELFF.

This clone has only one observation. This chain links TRBV5-8 with TRBJ1-6; D unclear. The CDR3 loop spans 18 amino acids. The germline CDR1 and CDR2 sequences are SGHTS and YDEGEE. The V gene lost 0 bases and the J gene lost 2 bases, with 15 bases spanning the gap. The CDR3 sequence: CASSLGTVPWAYNSPLHF. Here the CDR3 DNA reads TGTGCCAGCAGCTTGGGAACAGTACCCTGGGCCTATAATTCACCCCTCCACTTT.

The V and J genes are TRBV11-2 and TRBJ2-5, with 8 bases that match TRBD2. V shed 5 bases, J shed 4 bases, and the junction held 6 bases outside the gene matches. Per germline, CDR1 SGHAT and CDR2 FQNNGV. The CDR3 totals 14 residues. CDR3 sequence (DNA): TGTGCCAGCAGCCCAGGACTAGCTAGAGAGACCCAGTACTTC. This codes for CASSPGLARETQYF.

J is TRBJ2-5 and V is TRBV7-9; 14 nucleotides line up with TRBD2. With 5 bases clipped from V and 4 bases from J, the junction kept 6 bases outside the gene matches. From germline, CDR1 is SEHNR and CDR2 FQNEAQ (reference sequence). This CDR3 region has 16 residues. This CDR3 is CASSRGTSGRGETQYF. The CDR3 bases are TGTGCCAGCAGCCGAGGGACTAGCGGGAGAGGAGAGACCCAGTACTTC.

This rearrangement joins TRBV28 to TRBJ2-7; 7 positions match TRBD1. CDR3 length: 14 amino acids. Germline CDR1 reads MDHEN; CDR2 reads SYDVKM. J lost 1 base, V lost 6 bases, and 6 bases had no gene match. The CDR3 reads CASRSDRASYEQYF. The CDR3 DNA reads as TGTGCCAGCAGAAGTGACAGGGCTTCCTACGAGCAGTACTTC.

This clone showed up just a few times. The rearrangement joins TRBV7-9 to TRBJ1-5; no firm D call. CDR1 is SEHNR, CDR2 FQNEAQ, per germline (reference sequence). Trimming pared 5 bases from V and 1 base from J, leaving 6 bases between. The CDR3 is 13 amino acids. The CDR3 DNA reads as TGTGCCAGCAGCCTACAGAGCAATCAGCCCCAGCATTTT. Protein: CASSLQSNQPQHF.

The chain is built from TRBV19 and TRBJ2-2; D remains ambiguous. The CDR3 has 17 amino acids. Trimming left V 1 base short and J 0 bases short, with 12 bases between. CDR1 LNHDA and CDR2 SQIVND come from the germline V gene (reference sequence). Here the CDR3 DNA reads TGTGCCAGTAGTATAGGAAAGACACAATCGAACACCGGGGAGCTGTTTTTT. This sequence encodes CASSIGKTQSNTGELFF.

This chain links TRBV5-1 with TRBJ2-7; 9 bases fit TRBD2. V lost 2 bases and J lost 4; bases outside the gene matches: 7. The CDR3 is 15 amino acids. Germline CDR1 reads SGHRS; CDR2 reads YFSETQ. CDR3 sequence (DNA): TGCGCCAGCAGCTTCTTAGCGGGAGAGGGGTACGAGCAGTACTTC. Its protein is CASSFLAGEGYEQYF.

This chain connects TRBV6-6 to TRBJ1-1; D ambiguous. The CDR3 contains 15 residues. V lost 4 bases and J lost 7, with 19 bases in between. Germline V gives CDR1 MNHNY, CDR2 SVGAGI (reference sequence). The CDR3 coding sequence is TGTGCCAGCAGTTCTTCTTATGGGCCGCAAAGTGAAGCTTTCTTT. Translation: CASSSSYGPQSEAFF.

The chain has TRBV20-1 and TRBJ1-1; D is perhaps TRBD1 (5 bases). The CDR3 runs to 11 residues. In germline, CDR1 is DFQATT, CDR2 SNEGSKA (reference sequence). V was cut by 7 bases and J by 9 bases, with 15 bases left in between. The DNA for the CDR3 is TGCAGTGGAGGTCAGCGGGGGAAAGCTTTCTTT. It codes for CSGGQRGKAFF.

V and J are TRBV3-1 (or the pseudogene TRBV3-2) and TRBJ2-1; tentative D call: TRBD2 (6 bases). Germline V CDR1 and CDR2: LGHDT, YNNKEL (reference sequence). V lost 1 base, J lost 2 bases, and 12 bases lay in between. This CDR3 is built from 16 residues. CDR3 bases: TGTGCCAGCAGCCAAGTAGCAGGGACTCCCTACAATGAGCAGTTCTTC. Its protein product is CASSQVAGTPYNEQFF.

The CDR3 nucleotides are TGTGCCAGCAGTCGACCGGGACACTACTACGAGCAGTACTTC. Its protein product is CASSRPGHYYEQYF. This chain links TRBV3-1 (or the pseudogene TRBV3-2) with TRBJ2-7; the D gene is possibly TRBD1 (6 bases). Trimming removed 6 bases from V and 3 bases from J, with 15 bases in between. CDR3 length equals 14 residues. Per germline, CDR1 LGHDT and CDR2 YNNKEL (reference sequence).